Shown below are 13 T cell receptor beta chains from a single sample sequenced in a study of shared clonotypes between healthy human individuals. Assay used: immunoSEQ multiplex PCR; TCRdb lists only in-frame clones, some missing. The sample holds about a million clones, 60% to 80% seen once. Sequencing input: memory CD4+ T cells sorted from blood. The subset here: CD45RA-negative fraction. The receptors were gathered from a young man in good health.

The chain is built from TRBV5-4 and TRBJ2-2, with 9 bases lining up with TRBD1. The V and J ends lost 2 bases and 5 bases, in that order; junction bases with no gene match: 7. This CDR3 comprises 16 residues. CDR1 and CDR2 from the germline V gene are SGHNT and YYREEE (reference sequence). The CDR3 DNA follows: TGTGCCAGCAGCTTAGTCCCGGGACAGGGTACCGGGGAGCTGTTTTTT. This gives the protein CASSLVPGQGTGELFF. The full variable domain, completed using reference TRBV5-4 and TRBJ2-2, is ETGVTQSPTHLIKTRGQQVTLRCSSQSGHNTVSWYQQALGQGPQFIFQYYREEENGRGNFPPRFSGLQFPNYSSELNVNALELDDSALYLCASSLVPGQGTGELFFGEGSRLTVL.

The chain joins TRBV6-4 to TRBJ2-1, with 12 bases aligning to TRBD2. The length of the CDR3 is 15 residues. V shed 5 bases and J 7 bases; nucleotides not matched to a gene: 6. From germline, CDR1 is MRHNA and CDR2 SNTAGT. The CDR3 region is CASSLAGGPGNEQFF. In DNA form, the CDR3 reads TGTGCCAGCAGTCTAGCGGGAGGGCCTGGAAATGAGCAGTTCTTC.

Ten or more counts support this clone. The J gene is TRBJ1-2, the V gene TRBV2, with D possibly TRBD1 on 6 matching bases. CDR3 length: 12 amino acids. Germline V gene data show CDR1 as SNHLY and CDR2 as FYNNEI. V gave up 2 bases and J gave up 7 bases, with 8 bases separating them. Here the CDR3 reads CASSEPRGGYTF. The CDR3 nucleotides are TGTGCCAGCAGTGAACCCAGGGGTGGCTACACCTTC.

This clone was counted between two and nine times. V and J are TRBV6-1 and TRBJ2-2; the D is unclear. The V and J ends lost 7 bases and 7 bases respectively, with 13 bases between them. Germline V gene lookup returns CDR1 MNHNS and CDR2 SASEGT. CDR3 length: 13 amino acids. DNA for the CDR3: TGTGCCAGCATGGCCTCTCTGATCGGGGAGCTGTTTTTT. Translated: CASMASLIGELFF.

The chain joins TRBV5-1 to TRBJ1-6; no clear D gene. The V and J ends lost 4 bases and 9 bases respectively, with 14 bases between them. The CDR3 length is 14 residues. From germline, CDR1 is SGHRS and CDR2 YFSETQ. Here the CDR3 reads CASSTRDLSSPLHF. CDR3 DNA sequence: TGCGCCAGCAGCACCCGGGATTTAAGTTCACCCCTCCACTTT.

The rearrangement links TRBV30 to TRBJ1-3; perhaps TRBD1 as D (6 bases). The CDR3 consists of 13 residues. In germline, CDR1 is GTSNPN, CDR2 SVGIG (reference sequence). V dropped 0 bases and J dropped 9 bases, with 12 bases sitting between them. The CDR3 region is CAWSVSGAGTIYF. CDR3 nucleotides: TGTGCCTGGAGTGTCTCAGGGGCGGGCACCATATATTTT.

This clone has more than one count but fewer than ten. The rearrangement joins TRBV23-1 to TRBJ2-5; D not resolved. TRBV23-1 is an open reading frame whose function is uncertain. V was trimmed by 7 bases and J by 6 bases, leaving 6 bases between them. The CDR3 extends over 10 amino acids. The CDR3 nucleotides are TGCGCCAGCACACTTAAGACCCAGTACTTC. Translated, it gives CASTLKTQYF.

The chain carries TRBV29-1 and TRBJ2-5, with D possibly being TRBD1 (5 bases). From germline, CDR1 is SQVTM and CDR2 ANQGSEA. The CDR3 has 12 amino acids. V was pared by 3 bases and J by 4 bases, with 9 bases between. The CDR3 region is CSVDAGSETQYF. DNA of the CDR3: TGCAGCGTTGACGCAGGGTCAGAGACCCAGTACTTC.

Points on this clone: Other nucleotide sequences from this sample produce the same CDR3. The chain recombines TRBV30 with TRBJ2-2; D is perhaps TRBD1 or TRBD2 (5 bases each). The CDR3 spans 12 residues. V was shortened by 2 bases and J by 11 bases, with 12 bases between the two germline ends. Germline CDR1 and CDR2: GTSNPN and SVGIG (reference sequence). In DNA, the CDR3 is TGTGCCTGGAGTCTTGGGACGGGTGAGCTGTTTTTT. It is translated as CAWSLGTGELFF.

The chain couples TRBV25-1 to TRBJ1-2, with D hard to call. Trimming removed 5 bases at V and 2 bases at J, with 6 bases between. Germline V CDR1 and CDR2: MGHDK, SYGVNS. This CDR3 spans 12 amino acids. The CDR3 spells CASSPENYGYTF. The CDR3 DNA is TGTGCCAGCAGTCCAGAGAACTATGGCTACACCTTC.

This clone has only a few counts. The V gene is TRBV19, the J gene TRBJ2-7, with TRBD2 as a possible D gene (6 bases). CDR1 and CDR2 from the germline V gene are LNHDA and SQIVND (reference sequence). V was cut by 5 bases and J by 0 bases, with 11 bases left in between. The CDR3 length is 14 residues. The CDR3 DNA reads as TGTGCCAGTAGTGGGACTTGGAGCTCCTACGAGCAGTACTTC. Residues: CASSGTWSSYEQYF. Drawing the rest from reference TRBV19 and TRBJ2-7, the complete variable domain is DGGITQSPKYLFRKEGQNVTLSCEQNLNHDAMYWYRQDPGQGLRLIYYSQIVNDFQKGDIAEGYSVSREKKESFPLTVTSAQKNPTAFYLCASSGTWSSYEQYFGPGTRLTVT.

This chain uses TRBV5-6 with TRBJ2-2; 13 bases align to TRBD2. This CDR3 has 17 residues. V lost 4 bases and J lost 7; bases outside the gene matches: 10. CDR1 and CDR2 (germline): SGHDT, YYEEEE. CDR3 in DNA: TGTGCCAGCAGCCCGGGACTAGCGGGAAGGCGCAGCGGGGAGCTGTTTTTT. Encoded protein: CASSPGLAGRRSGELFF.

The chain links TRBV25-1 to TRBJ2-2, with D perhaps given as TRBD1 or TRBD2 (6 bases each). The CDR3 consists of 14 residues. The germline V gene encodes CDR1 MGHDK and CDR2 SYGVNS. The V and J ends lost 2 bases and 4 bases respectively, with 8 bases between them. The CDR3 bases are TGTGCCAGCAGTGAAGAGGGGGGCACCGGGGAGCTGTTTTTT. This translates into CASSEEGGTGELFF.